Listed below are T cell receptor beta chains from one sample, sequenced in a study of long-term antiretroviral therapy in people with HIV. Sequenced by immunoSEQ multiplex PCR; TCRdb stores in-frame clones only, minus some. The sample shows roughly 28,000 clones, roughly 80% of them seen only once. The sample consisted of unsorted PBMCs, taken 3 years after starting antiretroviral therapy. The receptor set was obtained from a man aged 40-55 years with HIV. Each CDR3 is given with its conserved first and last residue. Each record gives: V gene, clone size, J gene, CDR3 protein. Expanded clones are given a class, and other clones once, few, many or no size at all.

TRBV6-1	.	TRBJ2-5	CASSDSLYQETQYF
TRBV18	.	TRBJ1-1	CASSPSGTEYTEAFF
TRBV10-2	.	TRBJ1-1	CASSEGQGNTEAFF
TRBV5-3	.	TRBJ2-6	CASSAAANVLTF
TRBV18	few	TRBJ1-1	CASSPDRADEAFF
TRBV5-1	.	TRBJ1-2	CASSFPLGGGYYGYTF
TRBV5-6	.	TRBJ2-2	CASSLGNTGELFF
TRBV21-1	.	TRBJ2-2	CASSKVHGTSGGLTGELFF
TRBV9	.	TRBJ1-3	CASSATTGASDTIYF
TRBV11-1	.	TRBJ2-5	CASSPGLRETQYF
TRBV6-1	.	TRBJ2-6	CASIPWSGANVLTF
TRBV5-1	.	TRBJ1-1	CASSLGDRGKIGTEAFF
TRBV5-5	.	TRBJ2-7	CASSLGQGIYEQYF
TRBV6-1	once	TRBJ1-4	CASSEGGWLDEKLFF
TRBV7-2	few	TRBJ1-2	CASSPDRGVSYGYTF
TRBV6-1	.	TRBJ2-7	CASSEDRWEQYF